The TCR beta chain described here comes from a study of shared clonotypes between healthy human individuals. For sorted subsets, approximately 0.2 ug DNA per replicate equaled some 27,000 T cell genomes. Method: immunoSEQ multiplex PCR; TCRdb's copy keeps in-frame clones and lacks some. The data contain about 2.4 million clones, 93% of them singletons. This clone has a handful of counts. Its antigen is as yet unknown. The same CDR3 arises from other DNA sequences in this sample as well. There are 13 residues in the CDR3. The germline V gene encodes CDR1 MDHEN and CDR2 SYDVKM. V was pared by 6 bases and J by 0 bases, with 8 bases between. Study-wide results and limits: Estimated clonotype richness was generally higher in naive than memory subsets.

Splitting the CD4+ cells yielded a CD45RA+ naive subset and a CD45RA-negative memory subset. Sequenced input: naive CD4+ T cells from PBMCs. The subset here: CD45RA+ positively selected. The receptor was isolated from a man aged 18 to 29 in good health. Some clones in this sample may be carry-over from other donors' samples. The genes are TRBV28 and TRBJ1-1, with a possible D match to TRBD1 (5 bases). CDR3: CASRTVMNTEAFF. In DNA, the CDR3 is TGTGCCAGCAGGACAGTCATGAACACTGAAGCTTTCTTT.